This record concerns one TCR beta chain sequence. This specimen belongs to a study of response to subunit inactivated influenza vaccine. MiXCR, run by TCRdb on the RT-PCR reads, gives a single entry per CDR3 protein. The sample has more than 500,000 distinct CDR3 sequences; about 10% are singletons. This CDR3 is built from 12 residues. Germline V gene data show CDR1 as GTSNPN and CDR2 as SVGIG (reference sequence). This sample was shared with a second study, whose subject was T cells expressing NK-cell markers. That investigation notes: The cDNA for TCR beta came from 5'RACE template switching with UMIs. In roughly 6 donors, dominant CD3+CD56+NKG2C+ clones formed roughly 1.0-7.5% of CD8+ cells. Whether expanded NKG2C+ T cell clones recognized HCMV stayed uncertain.

The chain links TRBV30 to TRBJ1-1, with a tentative D call TRBD1 (6 bases). Material: PBMCs from blood, obtained on the day of vaccination. The sequence came from a man in his forties or fifties who received an inactivated influenza vaccine. The CDR3 DNA follows: TGTGTTCTGGCAGACAGGAGCGCTGAAGCTTTCTTT. Encoded protein: CVLADRSAEAFF.